One sample yielded the 26 T cell receptor beta chains listed below, sequenced in a study of blood T cells in healthy people across ages (dated by TCRdb to the mid-2010s). Library creation used 5' RACE. The listed sequencing device is Illumina HiSeq 2500. A second PCR of roughly 7 to 12 cycles was run with a J-beta primer mix and a sample-barcoded 5' primer. TCRdb applied fastp at Q25 and MiXCR to the public reads, then kept only in-frame beta chains. Rows are combined by CDR3 protein, so each entry shows the most common genes and DNA. The sample table records over 1.5 million distinct CDR3 sequences; around half of these occur just once. The ten most abundant clones make up about 2.1% of the sample. Sequencing input: blood. The receptors derive from a woman aged 40 to 49 in good health.

The sample holds a few counts of this clonotype. V gene TRBV29-1 combines with J gene TRBJ2-5; 8 bases agree with TRBD1. V dropped 7 bases and J dropped 7; count of bases not matched to a gene: 11. The CDR3 contains 13 residues. The germline V gene has CDR1 SQVTM and CDR2 ANQGSEA. This chain's CDR3 is CSALTGEKGTQYF. In DNA form, the CDR3 reads TGCAGCGCCCTGACAGGGGAAAAAGGGACCCAGTACTTC.

The V call is TRBV7-6, the J call TRBJ2-5, with TRBD2 matching 13 bases. Germline lookup yields CDR1 SGHVS and CDR2 FNYEAQ. The CDR3 has 19 residues. V lost 5 bases, J lost 0 bases, and 12 bases stayed unmatched. CDR3 bases: TGTGCCAGCAGCCGGCCCTTACTAGCGGGGGGGGTTTACCAAGAGACCCAGTACTTC. It codes for CASSRPLLAGGVYQETQYF. Filled out from reference TRBV7-6 and TRBJ2-5, the complete variable domain reads GAGVSQSPRYKVTKRGQDVALRCDPISGHVSLYWYRQALGQGPEFLTYFNYEAQQDKSGLPNDRFSAERPEGSISTLTIQRTEQRDSAMYRCASSRPLLAGGVYQETQYFGPGTRLLVL.

This chain connects TRBV7-9 to TRBJ1-2, with 7 bases identical to TRBD1. Trimming took 0 bases from V and 7 from J; bases not matched to a gene: 8. The CDR3 totals 15 residues. Germline CDR1 reads SEHNR; CDR2 reads FQNEAQ (reference sequence). CDR3 sequence (DNA): TGTGCCAGCAGCTTAGCAGACAGGGTGAAGATTGGCTACACCTTC. Amino acids: CASSLADRVKIGYTF. The whole variable domain, filled in from reference TRBV7-9 and TRBJ1-2, reads DTGVSQNPRHKITKRGQNVTFRCDPISEHNRLYWYRQTLGQGPEFLTYFQNEAQLEKSRLLSDRFSAERPKGSFSTLEIQRTEQGDSAMYLCASSLADRVKIGYTFGSGTRLTVV.

The rearrangement joins TRBV6-2 or TRBV6-3 to TRBJ1-5; D not resolved. The V and J ends lost 6 bases and 0 bases respectively, with 9 bases between them. From germline, CDR1 is MNHEY and CDR2 SVGEGT. The CDR3 totals 14 residues. The CDR3 loop is CASRFGVSNQPQHF. The DNA of the CDR3 is TGTGCCAGCAGGTTCGGGGTTAGCAATCAGCCCCAGCATTTT.

J is TRBJ1-6 and V is TRBV18; possible D gene TRBD1, 6 bases. This CDR3 has 15 amino acids. CDR1 and CDR2 (germline): KGHSH, LQKENI. V lost 6 bases to trimming and J lost 7 bases, with 16 bases between them. CDR3 nucleotide sequence: TGTGCCAGCTCCACCAGCCAGGGGTACAATTCACCCCTCCACTTT. It codes for CASSTSQGYNSPLHF.

The V call is TRBV20-1, the J call TRBJ2-7; D perhaps matches TRBD1 (6 bases). The V end was cut by 6 bases, the J end by 3 bases, with 18 bases between. The CDR3 sequence is 14 residues long. Germline V gives CDR1 DFQATT, CDR2 SNEGSKA (reference sequence). CDR3 nucleotide sequence: TGCAGTGCCCCTCTCCCGGGACATCTCTACGAGCAGTACTTC. The encoded protein is CSAPLPGHLYEQYF.

Turning to this clonotype: Its ends do not fully match the called genes, so a read error is possible. The chain recombines TRBV7-2 with TRBJ2-5; 10 bases are shared with TRBD1. Germline values: CDR1 SGHTA, CDR2 FQGNSA. This CDR3 has 16 residues. In DNA form, the CDR3 reads TGTGCCAACAGCTTACGAGGGACAGGGGAACAAGAGACCCAGTATTTC. This sequence encodes CANSLRGTGEQETQYF.

The genes are TRBV20-1 and TRBJ1-5, with D maybe TRBD1 (5 bases). The V end lost 3 bases, the J end lost 5 bases, and 14 bases lay between the germline ends. In germline, CDR1 is DFQATT, CDR2 SNEGSKA (reference sequence). The CDR3 is made up of 14 amino acids. This CDR3 reads CSASQGERDQPQHF. The CDR3 DNA sequence: TGCAGTGCTAGCCAGGGAGAGAGAGATCAGCCCCAGCATTTT.

This chain links TRBV27 with TRBJ2-1, with a tentative D call TRBD1 (6 bases). CDR1 and CDR2 from the germline V gene are MNHEY and SMNVEV (reference sequence). The CDR3 is 15 residues long. The ends were cut back, 4 bases at V and 8 bases at J, with 18 bases in the middle. The CDR3 DNA reads TGTGCCAGCAGTTCCCCTCCGAGGGCAGGGGATGAGCAGTTCTTC. It is translated as CASSSPPRAGDEQFF.

This clonotype has a single count. The junction departs from germline at one end; a sequencing error may be responsible. The chain is built from TRBV20-1 and TRBJ2-4; tentative D call: TRBD2 (5 bases). TRBJ2-7 explains the end of the DNA better; the J call may be wrong. The CDR3 consists of 13 residues. Germline assignment: CDR1 DFQATT and CDR2 SNEGSKA (reference sequence). CDR3 DNA sequence: TGCAGTACTAGTTTGGGCCACTCCTACGAGCAGTACTTC. Protein sequence: CSTSLGHSYEQYF.

The chain is built from TRBV12-3 or TRBV12-4 and TRBJ2-4; 10 bases fit TRBD1. Judging by the DNA end, TRBJ2-7 fits better; the J call may be wrong. The CDR3 is 16 residues long. CDR3 in DNA: TGTGCCAGCAGTTTAGCGAGGACAGGGGGGACCTACGAGCAGTACTTC. Translated: CASSLARTGGTYEQYF.

The chain has TRBV7-9 and TRBJ1-2, with D possibly TRBD1 on 5 matching bases. Trimming took off 0 bases at V and 2 bases at J, with 13 bases between the two ends. The germline CDR1 and CDR2 sequences are SEHNR and FQNEAQ (reference sequence). CDR3 length equals 16 residues. CDR3 bases: TGTGCCAGCAGCTTAGCCCCCCGACAGATAAACTATGGCTACACCTTC. The encoded protein is CASSLAPRQINYGYTF.

The J gene is TRBJ1-2, the V gene TRBV20-1; no definite D call. V dropped 5 bases and J dropped 1 base, with 5 bases sitting between them. CDR1 and CDR2 from the germline V gene are DFQATT and SNEGSKA (reference sequence). This CDR3 has 11 residues. CDR3 bases: TGCAGTGCTCCCCGTAACTATGGCTACACCTTC. Translation: CSAPRNYGYTF.

This chain joins TRBV9 and TRBJ1-1; the match to TRBD1 covers 10 bases. CDR3 length equals 15 residues. The V gene end was trimmed by 3 bases and the J gene end by 5 bases; junction bases not matched to a gene: 7. The germline gives CDR1 SGDLS, CDR2 YYNGEE. The CDR3 here is CASSGPVGQGTEAFF. The CDR3 DNA reads TGTGCCAGCAGCGGGCCGGTGGGACAGGGGACTGAAGCTTTCTTT.

The sample holds one count of this clonotype. The V call is TRBV10-3, the J call TRBJ1-1; D perhaps matches TRBD1 (6 bases). This CDR3 region has 13 residues. Germline V gene sequence: CDR1 ENHRY, CDR2 SYGVKD. Trimming left V 6 bases short and J 8 bases short, with 16 bases between. This CDR3 is CAIRAGAPPEAFF. The CDR3 DNA reads as TGTGCCATCAGAGCAGGGGCCCCACCCGAAGCTTTCTTT.

The gene calls are TRBV6-2 or TRBV6-3 and TRBJ1-1; 10 nucleotides align to TRBD1. The V segment lost 5 bases and the J segment 5 bases; nucleotides outside the gene matches: 5. CDR1 and CDR2 from the germline V gene are MNHEY and SVGEGT. The CDR3 consists of 14 residues. CDR3 in amino acids: CASSMDRGFTEAFF. In DNA form, the CDR3 reads TGTGCCAGCAGTATGGACAGGGGGTTTACTGAAGCTTTCTTT.

The CDR3: CASSFRHGSNQPQHF. CDR3 nucleotides: TGTGCCAGCAGCTTCCGCCATGGTAGCAATCAGCCCCAGCATTTT. This chain joins TRBV7-2 and TRBJ1-5, with D uncertain. CDR1 is SGHTA, CDR2 FQGNSA, per germline. This CDR3 has 15 residues. Trimming pared 3 bases from V and 0 bases from J, leaving 9 bases between. Full variable domain (rest looked up from reference TRBV7-2 and TRBJ1-5): GAGVSQSPSNKVTEKGKDVELRCDPISGHTALYWYRQSLGQGLEFLIYFQGNSAPDKSGLPSDRFSAERTGGSVSTLTIQRTQQEDSAVYLCASSFRHGSNQPQHFGDGTRLSIL.

The chain links TRBV29-1 to TRBJ1-2; D uncertain. V gave up 4 bases and J gave up 5 bases, with 11 bases separating them. The CDR3 has 12 amino acids. Germline lookup yields CDR1 SQVTM and CDR2 ANQGSEA. The CDR3 protein is CSVVGGRYGYTF. DNA for the CDR3: TGCAGCGTTGTCGGAGGCCGTTATGGCTACACCTTC.

J is TRBJ2-3 and V is TRBV7-2, with 12 bases aligning to TRBD2. Unmatched junction bases numbered 5, after V lost 3 bases and J lost 4 bases. In germline, CDR1 is SGHTA, CDR2 FQGNSA. This CDR3 spans 16 amino acids. The CDR3 is CASSFQGLAGSDTQYF. The CDR3 DNA reads TGTGCCAGCAGCTTCCAAGGACTAGCGGGGTCAGATACGCAGTATTTT. Complete variable domain (other parts from reference TRBV7-2 and TRBJ2-3): GAGVSQSPSNKVTEKGKDVELRCDPISGHTALYWYRQSLGQGLEFLIYFQGNSAPDKSGLPSDRFSAERTGGSVSTLTIQRTQQEDSAVYLCASSFQGLAGSDTQYFGPGTRLTVL.

This clonotype occurred a few times. The chain links TRBV12-3 or TRBV12-4 to TRBJ2-3; 8 bases are a match to TRBD2. V shed 6 bases and J 0 bases; nucleotides not matched to a gene: 5. The CDR3 totals 15 residues. The CDR3 bases are TGTGCCAGCAGCAAGACTAGCGAGAGCACAGATACGCAGTATTTT. Protein product: CASSKTSESTDTQYF.

The chain is built from TRBV4-3 and TRBJ2-1, with D possibly being TRBD1 or TRBD2 (5 bases each). The germline V gene encodes CDR1 LGHNA and CDR2 YSLEER. This CDR3 is built from 17 residues. V was pared by 0 bases and J by 7 bases, with 19 bases between. CDR3 amino acids: CASSQETLGPDYNEQFF. As DNA, the CDR3 is TGCGCCAGCAGCCAAGAGACGCTGGGGCCAGACTATAATGAGCAGTTCTTC.

The chain uses TRBV3-1 and TRBJ2-1; D is tentatively TRBD1 or TRBD2 (6 bases each). The germline CDR1 and CDR2 sequences are LGHDT and YNNKEL (reference sequence). V lost 4 bases and J lost 4, with 17 bases in between. The CDR3 consists of 16 residues. CDR3 sequence reads: CASSPRERRGYNEQFF. CDR3 sequence (DNA): TGTGCCAGCAGCCCCCGAGAGAGGAGGGGGTACAATGAGCAGTTCTTC.

This clonotype was observed a handful of times. This chain links TRBV6-2 or TRBV6-3 with TRBJ2-7, with D possibly matching TRBD2 (6 bases). V was pared by 5 bases and J by 1 base, with 15 bases between. Germline V gene lookup returns CDR1 MNHEY and CDR2 SVGEGT. The CDR3 runs 15 residues. This CDR3 reads CASSRRGTESYEQYF. The DNA of the CDR3 is TGTGCCAGCAGTCGTCGCGGGACTGAATCCTACGAGCAGTACTTC.

This clonotype was found many times. The chain couples TRBV29-1 to TRBJ2-7, with D maybe TRBD1 (6 bases). Trimming took off 2 bases at V and 2 bases at J, with 10 bases between the two ends. CDR1 is SQVTM, CDR2 ANQGSEA, per germline. The CDR3 is 13 residues long. The CDR3 DNA reads as TGCAGCGTTGAAACAGGGAGCACCTACGAGCAGTACTTC. Its protein is CSVETGSTYEQYF.

The count of this clonotype is one. The V and J genes are TRBV12-3 or TRBV12-4 and TRBJ2-4; no definite D call. The DNA matches TRBJ2-5 better at its end, which makes the J call doubtful. The CDR3 loop spans 16 amino acids. The CDR3 reads CASSSPGWEKQETQYF. CDR3 sequence (DNA): TGTGCCAGCAGTTCCCCGGGCTGGGAAAAGCAAGAGACCCAGTACTTC.

Concerning this clonotype itself: The junction departs from the called germline gene at one end, perhaps through a read error. The rearrangement links TRBV13 to TRBJ2-7; D is ambiguous. CDR3 length equals 15 residues. Germline V gene sequence: CDR1 PRHDT, CDR2 FYEKMQ (reference sequence). For the CDR3, the DNA is TGTGCCAGCAGCCTAGGAACGCTAGTGGGGTGCGAGCAGTACTTC. Protein sequence: CASSLGTLVGCEQYF.